The T cell receptor (beta chain) under discussion was sequenced for a study of blood T cell repertoires in COVID-19. The germline V gene has CDR1 MNHEY and CDR2 SMNVEV (reference sequence). The CDR3 totals 13 residues. V was pared by 6 bases and J by 8 bases, with 5 bases of the junction left unmatched. Generated by immunoSEQ multiplex PCR, the TCRdb table keeps only in-frame clones and is missing some. The data show some 200,000 clones, with over 75% seen just once and roughly 3% held by the top ten. The rearrangement links TRBV27 to TRBJ1-2; 11 nucleotides match TRBD1. Sequenced input: PBMCs or T cells enriched from blood (not recorded which). This TCR derives from a woman aged 18-29 years in a cohort exposed to, infected with or recovered from COVID-19 (not recorded which). The CDR3: CASSHGTGGGYTF. CDR3 nucleotides: TGTGCCAGCAGCCACGGGACAGGGGGAGGCTACACCTTC.